The 12 T cell receptor beta chains listed next were all sequenced from one sample in a study of OX40 agonist ivuxolimab in advanced cancers. Generated by immunoSEQ multiplex PCR, the TCRdb table keeps only in-frame clones and is missing some. The sample has roughly 100,000 clones, 90% to 95% seen once; the top ten hold 0.25% to 0.3%. Here the sequenced sample was CD4+ or CD8+ T cells sorted from blood, taken in a trial of the OX40 agonist ivuxolimab. The receptors here all came from an adult with an advanced solid tumor such as melanoma, head and neck, liver or kidney cancer.

The chain has TRBV7-9 and TRBJ1-4; 7 nucleotides line up with TRBD1. CDR1 is SEHNR, CDR2 FQNEAQ, per germline (reference sequence). With V trimmed by 4 bases and J by 4 bases, 3 bases remained unmatched. The CDR3 length is 14 residues. In nucleotides, the CDR3 is TGTGCCAGCAGCTCTACAGGGGTTAATGAAAAACTGTTTTTT. Its protein is CASSSTGVNEKLFF.

The chain employs TRBV6-6 and TRBJ2-2; D possibly corresponds to TRBD1 (5 bases). The CDR3 totals 16 residues. CDR1 MNHNY and CDR2 SVGAGI come from the germline V gene (reference sequence). Trimming left V 6 bases short and J 1 base short, with 15 bases between. Here the CDR3 reads CASRPGHPRNTGELFF. The CDR3 DNA is TGTGCCAGCAGACCTGGACACCCGAGGAACACCGGGGAGCTGTTTTTT.

The chain combines TRBV9 with TRBJ1-1; TRBD1 might be the D (5 bases). Per germline, CDR1 SGDLS and CDR2 YYNGEE. CDR3 size: 18 residues. Deletions cut 4 bases from V and 0 bases from J, with 22 bases between. CDR3 amino acids: CASSNPKTQGGMNTEAFF. The CDR3 coding sequence is TGTGCCAGCAGCAACCCAAAAACCCAGGGCGGGATGAACACTGAAGCTTTCTTT.

The chain uses TRBV6-5 and TRBJ1-2; maybe TRBD1 (5 bases). CDR3 size: 13 residues. V lost 2 bases and J lost 5, with 9 bases in between. Germline V gives CDR1 MNHEY, CDR2 SVGAGI. The CDR3 DNA reads TGTGCCAGCAGTTACGGGGCGGGTTATGGCTACACCTTC. Protein: CASSYGAGYGYTF.

The chain links TRBV6-1 to TRBJ1-5; possibly TRBD1 for D (6 bases). CDR3 length equals 12 residues. Trimming left V 9 bases short and J 6 bases short, with 12 bases between. Germline V gene lookup returns CDR1 MNHNS and CDR2 SASEGT. The CDR3 DNA follows: TGTGCCAGTCAGACAGGAAGTCAGCCCCAGCATTTT. Protein product: CASQTGSQPQHF.

The rearrangement uses TRBV6-5 and TRBJ2-3; 11 bases are a match to TRBD1. The CDR3 has 12 amino acids. The germline CDR1 and CDR2 sequences are MNHEY and SVGAGI. With 6 bases clipped from V and 11 bases from J, the junction kept 4 bases outside the gene matches. CDR3 residues: CASSRDRGRQYF. The CDR3 coding sequence is TGTGCCAGCAGCCGGGACAGGGGGAGGCAGTATTTT.

This sequence joins TRBV5-1 and TRBJ2-3; D gene uncertain. Trimming took off 1 base at V and 4 bases at J, with 4 bases between the two ends. In germline, CDR1 is SGHRS, CDR2 YFSETQ. The CDR3 spans 12 residues. Here the CDR3 DNA reads TGCGCCAGCAGCTTGCCGTCAGATACGCAGTATTTT. Encoded protein: CASSLPSDTQYF.

This clone has just one count. This chain uses TRBV6-5 with TRBJ2-5; D unclear. Trimming shortened V by 6 bases and J by 5 bases, and 7 bases separated the two germline ends. CDR1 is MNHEY, CDR2 SVGAGI, per germline. The CDR3 runs 11 residues. The CDR3: CASSLLETQYF. CDR3 nucleotide sequence: TGTGCCAGCAGCCTACTCGAGACCCAGTACTTC.

This chain joins TRBV15 and TRBJ2-3; no firm D call. The V and J ends lost 0 bases and 7 bases respectively, with 2 bases between them. Germline V lookup: CDR1 LNHNV, CDR2 YYDKDF (reference sequence). CDR3 length: 11 residues. CDR3 protein: CATSRENTQYF. The CDR3, as DNA: TGTGCCACCAGCAGAGAAAATACGCAGTATTTT.

The rearrangement uses TRBV25-1 and TRBJ2-1; TRBD2 matches at 9 bases. Germline CDR1 reads MGHDK; CDR2 reads SYGVNS. The CDR3 contains 15 residues. V shed 1 base and J 5 bases; nucleotides not matched to a gene: 3. CDR3 bases: TGTGCCAGCAGTGAATGGCGGGGGGGTAACAATGAGCAGTTCTTC. The encoded protein is CASSEWRGGNNEQFF.

This sequence joins TRBV5-4 and TRBJ1-6; possibly TRBD1 for D (5 bases). V was cut by 3 bases and J by 10 bases, with 14 bases left in between. The CDR3 sequence is 14 residues long. Germline CDR1 is SGHNT and CDR2 is YYREEE (reference sequence). CDR3 in amino acids: CASSSVGGDSPLHF. The CDR3 region has the DNA TGTGCCAGCAGCTCCGTCGGGGGAGACTCACCCCTCCACTTT.

This chain connects TRBV30 to TRBJ1-5, with D possibly being TRBD1 (6 bases). Germline V gene sequence: CDR1 GTSNPN, CDR2 SVGIG (reference sequence). CDR3 length equals 16 residues. Trimming stripped 2 bases from V and 2 bases from J, with 16 bases between. CDR3 in amino acids: CAWSLPGVLGNQPQHF. The DNA of the CDR3 is TGTGCCTGGAGTCTCCCAGGGGTGTTGGGCAATCAGCCCCAGCATTTT.